The rows below give T cell receptor beta chains drawn from one sample of a study of blood T cell repertoires in COVID-19. The table came from immunoSEQ multiplex PCR; TCRdb's copy has only in-frame clones and leaves some out. The table has under 350,000 clones, 75% to 95% seen once. Sequenced input: peripheral blood. The receptors here all came from a woman in her 30s with COVID-19, enrolled during active disease. The CDR3 runs from the conserved cysteine through the conserved F or W. The D gene is left open where the match is weak. A clone size is listed for some rows: how often the clone was seen (once, few, many), or a class if it is expanded.

>.|TRBV19|TRBJ2-7|TRBD1
CASSDTGAPYEQYF
TGTGCCAGTAGTGATACAGGGGCCCCCTACGAGCAGTACTTC
>.|TRBV10-3|TRBJ1-6|.
CAISESRAGGSSPLHF
TGTGCCATCAGTGAGTCAAGGGCCGGGGGATCTTCACCCCTCCACTTT
>.|TRBV7-8|TRBJ1-1|TRBD1
CASSSHRGMNTEAFF
TGTGCCAGCAGCTCTCACAGGGGAATGAACACTGAAGCTTTCTTT
>.|TRBV6-1|TRBJ2-7|.
CASSETVNYEQYF
TGTGCCAGCAGTGAGACAGTAAACTACGAGCAGTACTTC
>large|TRBV6-5|TRBJ2-7|.
CASSTDLGALDEQYF
TGTGCCAGCAGTACAGACCTAGGGGCCTTAGACGAGCAGTACTTC
>.|TRBV28|TRBJ1-1|.
CASTSQGRGTTEAFF
TGTGCCAGCACCTCCCAGGGGAGGGGGACCACTGAAGCTTTCTTT
>.|TRBV29-1|TRBJ1-1|TRBD1
CSVVKQGLDTEAFF
TGCAGCGTTGTTAAACAGGGGTTAGACACTGAAGCTTTCTTT
>.|TRBV27|TRBJ2-7|.
CASSRDPRRSYEQYF
TGTGCCAGCAGCCGAGACCCCCGGAGGTCCTACGAGCAGTACTTC
>.|TRBV10-3|TRBJ1-1|.
CATNNGLDEAFF
TGTGCCACCAACAACGGGTTGGATGAAGCTTTCTTT
>.|TRBV6-5|TRBJ2-1|.
CASATGLSSYNEQFF
TGTGCCAGCGCGACAGGCCTTAGCTCCTACAATGAGCAGTTCTTC
>.|TRBV20-1|TRBJ1-2|.
CSASIRDSYGYTF
TGCAGTGCTAGTATTCGGGACTCCTATGGCTACACCTTC
>.|TRBV5-1|TRBJ2-3|TRBD2
CASSPGTSDTDTQYF
TGCGCCAGCAGCCCAGGGACTAGCGACACAGATACGCAGTATTTT
>.|TRBV19|TRBJ2-1|TRBD2
CASSITSGSGTYNEQFF
TGTGCCAGTAGTATAACTAGCGGGAGCGGAACCTACAATGAGCAGTTCTTC
>.|TRBV30|TRBJ1-6|TRBD1
CAWSVGRGRSYNSPLHF
TGTGCCTGGAGTGTAGGCAGGGGGCGGTCCTATAATTCACCCCTCCACTTT
>.|TRBV5-4|TRBJ2-1|TRBD1
CASSLPGTGRYNEQFF
TGTGCCAGCAGCCTACCCGGGACAGGGAGATACAATGAGCAGTTCTTC
>.|TRBV5-6|TRBJ1-5|.
CASSSQYQPQHF
TGTGCCAGCAGCTCCCAATATCAGCCCCAGCATTTT
>.|TRBV28|TRBJ2-1|.
CASSTDTSSYNEQFF
TGTGCCAGCAGTACAGACACGAGCTCCTACAATGAGCAGTTCTTC
>.|TRBV18|TRBJ2-7|.
CASSPDGAGYEQYF
TGTGCCAGCTCACCGGACGGGGCGGGATATGAGCAGTACTTC
>.|TRBV19|TRBJ1-5|.
CASSIVSGSNQPQHF
TGTGCCAGTAGTATTGTGTCAGGGAGCAATCAGCCCCAGCATTTT
>.|TRBV12-3/TRBV12-4|TRBJ2-7|.
CASSLGLFDEQYF
TGTGCCAGCAGTCTAGGGCTTTTTGACGAGCAGTACTTC
>.|TRBV6-5|TRBJ1-6|.
CASSSNRALGVSPLHF
TGTGCCAGCAGTTCAAACAGGGCCCTGGGCGTTTCACCCCTCCACTTT
>.|TRBV4-1|TRBJ2-7|TRBD2
CASSQDSGSSYEQYF
TGCGCCAGCAGCCAGGACAGCGGGAGCTCCTACGAGCAGTACTTC
>.|TRBV24-1|TRBJ1-1|TRBD1
CATSDDGTGSTEAFF
TGTGCCACCAGTGATGACGGGACAGGGAGCACTGAAGCTTTCTTT
>once|TRBV7-8|TRBJ2-7|.
CASKVGGGTYEQYF
TGTGCCAGCAAGGTAGGAGGCGGGACCTACGAGCAGTACTTC
>.|TRBV2|TRBJ1-5|TRBD1
CAGGQGTGAGNQPQHF
TGTGCCGGCGGACAGGGTACTGGTGCGGGCAATCAGCCCCAGCATTTT
>.|TRBV18|TRBJ1-5|.
CASSPDSFNQPQHF
TGTGCCAGCTCTCCGGACAGCTTCAATCAGCCCCAGCATTTT
>.|TRBV11-2|TRBJ2-3|.
CASSFPDTDTQYF
TGTGCCAGCAGCTTCCCAGACACAGATACGCAGTATTTT
>.|TRBV28|TRBJ1-2|TRBD1
CASSSGQGPYGYTF
TGTGCCAGCAGTTCCGGACAGGGTCCCTATGGCTACACCTTC
>once|TRBV29-1|TRBJ2-5|TRBD2
CSVEIAGGPETQYF
TGCAGCGTTGAAATAGCGGGAGGGCCGGAGACCCAGTACTTC